This is a list of T cell receptor beta chains from one sample in a study of T cells in Graves' hyperthyroidism and ophthalmopathy. TCRdb reprocessed the multiplex PCR reads with MiXCR, giving one entry per CDR3 protein. The sample holds more than 550,000 distinct CDR3 sequences, 40% to 55% seen once. Sequenced input: peripheral blood or thyroid tissue (not recorded which). The source is an adult man with Graves' disease, either hyperthyroidism or ophthalmopathy (not recorded which). Each CDR3 is given with its conserved first and last residue. Each record gives: clone size, J gene, V gene, D gene, CDR3 length, CDR3 DNA, CDR3 protein. D genes are given only for firm matches. Only some rows state a clone size, as once, few, many or a class for expanded clones.

abundance: NA; j_gene: TRBJ1-1; v_gene: TRBV7-9; d_gene: NA; len: 15; CDR3nt: TGTGCCAGCAGCCAAGGTCGGCAGGTGAACACTGAAGCTTTCTTT; CDR3aa: CASSQGRQVNTEAFF
abundance: NA; j_gene: TRBJ2-5; v_gene: TRBV20-1; d_gene: TRBD1; len: 13; CDR3nt: TGCAGTGCAGAGGGACAGTTGGGCCAGACCCAGTACTTC; CDR3aa: CSAEGQLGQTQYF
abundance: NA; j_gene: TRBJ1-1; v_gene: TRBV20-1; d_gene: NA; len: 14; CDR3nt: TGCAGTGCTAGATTAAGTGAGGGGATCACTGAAGCTTTCTTT; CDR3aa: CSARLSEGITEAFF
abundance: many; j_gene: TRBJ2-7; v_gene: TRBV7-4; d_gene: NA; len: 13; CDR3nt: TGTGCCAGCAGCAGGAGACAGCTTGACGAGCAGTACTTC; CDR3aa: CASSRRQLDEQYF
abundance: NA; j_gene: TRBJ1-2; v_gene: TRBV24-1; d_gene: TRBD1; len: 12; CDR3nt: TGTGCCACCACCTGGGACAGTTATGGCTACACCTTC; CDR3aa: CATTWDSYGYTF
abundance: NA; j_gene: TRBJ1-5; v_gene: TRBV18; d_gene: NA; len: 12; CDR3nt: TGTGCCAGCTCACCAGGGGTTCAGCCCCAGCATTTT; CDR3aa: CASSPGVQPQHF
abundance: many; j_gene: TRBJ1-5; v_gene: TRBV7-7; d_gene: NA; len: 13; CDR3nt: TGTGCTAGCAGCGTCGCGCGGGATCAGCCCCAGCATTTT; CDR3aa: CASSVARDQPQHF
abundance: many; j_gene: TRBJ2-6; v_gene: TRBV19; d_gene: NA; len: 16; CDR3nt: TGTGCCAGTACCCCTAGGGAGGGGGTGGGGGCTAACGTCCTGACTTTC; CDR3aa: CASTPREGVGANVLTF
abundance: NA; j_gene: TRBJ1-4; v_gene: TRBV9; d_gene: NA; len: 16; CDR3nt: TGTGCCAGCAGCGCGGACGGCGGGGGCCTTAATGAAAAACTGTTTTTT; CDR3aa: CASSADGGGLNEKLFF
abundance: few; j_gene: TRBJ2-2; v_gene: TRBV5-1; d_gene: NA; len: 15; CDR3nt: TGTGCCAGCAGCTTGGTACAGATGAACACCGGGGAGCTGTTTTTT; CDR3aa: CASSLVQMNTGELFF
abundance: many; j_gene: TRBJ1-1; v_gene: TRBV7-3; d_gene: TRBD1; len: 15; CDR3nt: TGTGCCAGCAGCTTGACAGGGGGCAAGGACACTGAAGCTTTCTTT; CDR3aa: CASSLTGGKDTEAFF
abundance: NA; j_gene: TRBJ2-7; v_gene: TRBV7-8; d_gene: TRBD1; len: 16; CDR3nt: TGTGCCAGCAGCCAAGCCTCAAGGGACAGAGACTACGAGCAGTACTTC; CDR3aa: CASSQASRDRDYEQYF
abundance: many; j_gene: TRBJ1-4; v_gene: TRBV5-1; d_gene: NA; len: 15; CDR3nt: TGCGCCAGCAGCTTGGCCTTTCGGCCTAATGAAAAACTGTTTTTT; CDR3aa: CASSLAFRPNEKLFF
abundance: few; j_gene: TRBJ1-2; v_gene: TRBV2; d_gene: NA; len: 13; CDR3nt: TGTGCCAGCAGGATGAGGTCAGTTGATGGCTACACCTTC; CDR3aa: CASRMRSVDGYTF
abundance: NA; j_gene: TRBJ2-5; v_gene: TRBV20-1; d_gene: NA; len: 17; CDR3nt: TGCAGTGCTAGAGATTGGAGCGGCAGGGACCCCCAAGAGACCCAGTACTTC; CDR3aa: CSARDWSGRDPQETQYF
abundance: many; j_gene: TRBJ1-2; v_gene: TRBV9; d_gene: NA; len: 14; CDR3nt: TGTGCCAGCACCGCCGGGGAGGGGAACTATGGCTACACCTTC; CDR3aa: CASTAGEGNYGYTF
abundance: NA; j_gene: TRBJ1-2; v_gene: TRBV29-1; d_gene: NA; len: 11; CDR3nt: TGCAGCGTCCGGGACGTAGCCCCGTCCACCTTC; CDR3aa: CSVRDVAPSTF
abundance: once; j_gene: TRBJ2-1; v_gene: TRBV7-8; d_gene: TRBD2; len: 16; CDR3nt: TGTGCCAGCAGCTTAATAGCGGGAGGAGGTTACAATGAGCAGTTCTTC; CDR3aa: CASSLIAGGGYNEQFF
abundance: many; j_gene: TRBJ1-4; v_gene: TRBV7-9; d_gene: NA; len: 13; CDR3nt: TGTGCCAGCACCCCTAGGGATGGGGAAAAACTGTTTTTT; CDR3aa: CASTPRDGEKLFF
abundance: NA; j_gene: TRBJ1-1; v_gene: TRBV29-1; d_gene: TRBD1; len: 13; CDR3nt: TGCAGCGTTGGCCGCAGGGGGCAGAGTGAAGCTTTCTTT; CDR3aa: CSVGRRGQSEAFF
abundance: NA; j_gene: TRBJ1-2; v_gene: TRBV29-1; d_gene: NA; len: 12; CDR3nt: TGCAGCGTTCCGTGGGACGGGGATGGCTACACCTTC; CDR3aa: CSVPWDGDGYTF